This is a list of T cell receptor beta chains from one sample in a study of T cell responses to AZD1222 COVID-19 vaccine. Libraries were prepared by immunoSEQ multiplex PCR; TCRdb keeps only in-frame clonotypes and omits some of them. Of 120,000 to 150,000 clones listed, 75% to 95% are singletons. Sequenced here: peripheral blood, sampled on day 0 of MenACWY control vaccination. The receptor source for this set is an adult in good health. CDR3s include the opening cysteine and the closing phenylalanine or tryptophan. The D gene is left open where the match is weak. Clone size is given for some rows only: seen once, a few or many times, or a class if the clone is expanded.

v_call: TRBV27
d_call: .
j_call: TRBJ2-7
clone_size: .
cdr3_nt: TGTGCCAGCAGTTTCGTACAGCCGAGCTCCTACGAGCAGTACTTC
cdr3_aa: CASSFVQPSSYEQYF

v_call: TRBV7-2
d_call: TRBD2
j_call: TRBJ2-3
clone_size: .
cdr3_nt: TGTGCCAGCAGCTTCGGACTAGCGGGCGCCGGGGCAGATACGCAGTATTTT
cdr3_aa: CASSFGLAGAGADTQYF

v_call: TRBV2
d_call: TRBD1
j_call: TRBJ1-1
clone_size: .
cdr3_nt: TGTGCCAGTACCCGGGACAGCACTGAAGCTTTCTTT
cdr3_aa: CASTRDSTEAFF

v_call: TRBV4-2
d_call: TRBD2
j_call: TRBJ2-3
clone_size: .
cdr3_nt: TGTGCCAGCAGCCAAGCCCAGCGGGAATACACAGATACGCAGTATTTT
cdr3_aa: CASSQAQREYTDTQYF

v_call: TRBV11-2
d_call: .
j_call: TRBJ1-1
clone_size: .
cdr3_nt: TGTGCCAGCAGCTTCGACTTTAACACTGAAGCTTTCTTT
cdr3_aa: CASSFDFNTEAFF

v_call: TRBV6-1
d_call: .
j_call: TRBJ1-1
clone_size: .
cdr3_nt: TGTGCCAGCAGTGATGGACAATTCACTGAAGCTTTCTTT
cdr3_aa: CASSDGQFTEAFF

v_call: TRBV25-1
d_call: TRBD2
j_call: TRBJ2-1
clone_size: .
cdr3_nt: TGTGCCAGCGCTAGCGGGGGGACCATCCATGAGCAGTTCTTC
cdr3_aa: CASASGGTIHEQFF

v_call: TRBV24-1
d_call: .
j_call: TRBJ2-1
clone_size: .
cdr3_nt: TGTGCCACCAGTGATCCAACCGGGGGGCTAAATGAGCAGTTCTTC
cdr3_aa: CATSDPTGGLNEQFF

v_call: TRBV5-1
d_call: TRBD2
j_call: TRBJ2-7
clone_size: once
cdr3_nt: TGCGCCAGCAGCTTTAGCGGGGGGGCCTCCTACGAGCAGTACTTC
cdr3_aa: CASSFSGGASYEQYF

v_call: TRBV11-2
d_call: .
j_call: TRBJ1-2
clone_size: .
cdr3_nt: TGTGCCAGCAGCTTAGATCGGAGGGTTAGTATTAGTGGCTACACCTTC
cdr3_aa: CASSLDRRVSISGYTF

v_call: TRBV7-9
d_call: TRBD1
j_call: TRBJ2-7
clone_size: .
cdr3_nt: TGTGCCAGCAGCCGCATACAGGGGGCGCGACGCGAGCAGTACTTC
cdr3_aa: CASSRIQGARREQYF

v_call: TRBV9
d_call: TRBD1
j_call: TRBJ1-1
clone_size: .
cdr3_nt: TGTGCCAGCAGCGTAGAGGGGGCGCGAGACACTGAAGCTTTCTTT
cdr3_aa: CASSVEGARDTEAFF

v_call: TRBV30
d_call: .
j_call: TRBJ2-6
clone_size: .
cdr3_nt: TGTGCCTGGAGACCCGCTGGGGCCAACGTCCTGACTTTC
cdr3_aa: CAWRPAGANVLTF

v_call: TRBV4-1
d_call: .
j_call: TRBJ2-1
clone_size: .
cdr3_nt: TGCGCCAGCAGCCAAACCCCCGGATACAATGAGCAGTTCTTC
cdr3_aa: CASSQTPGYNEQFF

v_call: TRBV3-1/TRBV3-2
d_call: .
j_call: TRBJ1-1
clone_size: once
cdr3_nt: TGTGCCAGCAGCCCCGCAGGGATTGCTGAAGCTTTCTTT
cdr3_aa: CASSPAGIAEAFF

v_call: TRBV5-1
d_call: .
j_call: TRBJ1-2
clone_size: .
cdr3_nt: TGCGCCAGCAGCTTGGAATTTCAGGGAGGCTACACCTTC
cdr3_aa: CASSLEFQGGYTF

v_call: TRBV27
d_call: .
j_call: TRBJ1-5
clone_size: once
cdr3_nt: TGTGCCAGCAGTTCCGGGACCACAAGTCATCAGCCCCAGCATTTT
cdr3_aa: CASSSGTTSHQPQHF

v_call: TRBV28
d_call: TRBD1
j_call: TRBJ1-6
clone_size: .
cdr3_nt: TGTGCCAGCGTGGACAGGGCTAATAATTCACCCCTCCACTTT
cdr3_aa: CASVDRANNSPLHF

v_call: TRBV5-1
d_call: .
j_call: TRBJ2-2
clone_size: .
cdr3_nt: TGCGCCAGCAGCTTGGTGGCGGGGAAAAGGGACACCGGGGAGCTGTTTTTT
cdr3_aa: CASSLVAGKRDTGELFF

v_call: TRBV19
d_call: .
j_call: TRBJ1-2
clone_size: .
cdr3_nt: TGTGCCAGTAGTATCGTCGCCGGGGCGAATGGCTACACCTTC
cdr3_aa: CASSIVAGANGYTF

v_call: TRBV6-4
d_call: TRBD2
j_call: TRBJ2-5
clone_size: .
cdr3_nt: TGTGCCAGCAGTGAAAAGCGGGGGGACCAAGAGACCCAGTACTTC
cdr3_aa: CASSEKRGDQETQYF

v_call: TRBV6-5
d_call: .
j_call: TRBJ1-2
clone_size: .
cdr3_nt: TGTGCCAGCAGCACTGACAGTTACTATGGCTACACCTTC
cdr3_aa: CASSTDSYYGYTF

v_call: TRBV29-1
d_call: .
j_call: TRBJ1-1
clone_size: .
cdr3_nt: TGCAGCGGTGAGGGGGTAATGAACACTGAAGCTTTCTTT
cdr3_aa: CSGEGVMNTEAFF

v_call: TRBV9
d_call: .
j_call: TRBJ2-1
clone_size: .
cdr3_nt: TGTGCCAGCACAACAGGGTTCAGCTCCTACAATGAGCAGTTCTTC
cdr3_aa: CASTTGFSSYNEQFF